A single sample is the source of the 13 T cell receptor beta chains below, sequenced in a study of T cells in Graves' hyperthyroidism and ophthalmopathy. Amplification yielded TCR beta CDR3 regions, with RNA transcripts as the source. Primed by the HTBI set, a first-round RT-PCR was run on the TCR CDR3. TCRdb itself ran the multiplex PCR reads through MiXCR, one entry per CDR3 protein. The sample includes about 590,000 distinct CDR3 sequences, 12% to 15% of them seen just once. The specimen was blood. These receptors were obtained from a young woman with Graves' ophthalmopathy.

This clonotype appeared many times. V usage is TRBV20-1 and J usage is TRBJ1-1, with 7 nucleotides matching TRBD1. V trimming: 4 bases; J trimming: 7 bases; junction bases outside the gene matches: 9. This CDR3 has 13 residues. Germline V gene data show CDR1 as DFQATT and CDR2 as SNEGSKA (reference sequence). CDR3 sequence (DNA): TGCAGTGCTAAAATAGCGGGACAGTTTGAAGCTTTCTTT. This gives the protein CSAKIAGQFEAFF.

This clonotype has at least ten counts. V and J are TRBV6-1 and TRBJ1-1, with D maybe TRBD1 (5 bases). The CDR3 consists of 16 residues. Germline CDR1 is MNHNS and CDR2 is SASEGT. V lost 3 bases to trimming and J lost 13 bases, with 27 bases between them. The CDR3 is CASSESPGPGRQKDFF. CDR3 sequence (DNA): TGTGCCAGCAGTGAGAGCCCCGGTCCAGGGAGACAGAAAGATTTCTTT.

This clonotype was seen repeatedly, ten times or more. The CDR3 DNA is TGTGCCACCAGTAGCGGGGGCTACAGCAACTATGGCTACACCTTC. Translation gives CATSSGGYSNYGYTF. V and J are TRBV24-1 and TRBJ1-2; possibly TRBD1 for D (6 bases). Germline lookup yields CDR1 KGHDR and CDR2 SFDVKD. The CDR3 runs 15 residues. V was pared by 6 bases and J by 2 bases, with 15 bases between.

This clonotype was detected a few times. The chain uses TRBV30 and TRBJ1-5; TRBD1 matches 10 bases. The CDR3 has 14 residues. V dropped 0 bases and J dropped 9; count of bases not matched to a gene: 5. The germline V gene has CDR1 GTSNPN and CDR2 SVGIG (reference sequence). The CDR3 DNA follows: TGTGCCTGGAGTGTAGGGACAGGGGTCAGGCCCCAGCATTTT. Its protein product is CAWSVGTGVRPQHF.

The sample holds a few counts of this clonotype. The chain combines TRBV19 with TRBJ2-3; D is possibly TRBD1 (5 bases). Trimming removed 7 bases from V and 2 bases from J, with 10 bases in between. The CDR3 loop spans 13 amino acids. Germline values: CDR1 LNHDA, CDR2 SQIVND (reference sequence). The CDR3 sequence: CASIPRDTDTQYF. Written as DNA, the CDR3 is TGTGCCAGTATACCCAGGGACACAGATACGCAGTATTTT.

This clonotype was seen many times. The chain employs TRBV12-3 or TRBV12-4 and TRBJ2-7, with TRBD1 as a possible D gene (6 bases). The ends were cut back, 0 bases at V and 6 bases at J, with 15 bases in the middle. The CDR3 loop spans 15 amino acids. The CDR3 spells CASSLAPNRVAEQYF. The CDR3 nucleotides are TGTGCCAGCAGTTTAGCGCCGAACAGGGTGGCCGAGCAGTACTTC.

In this sample, this clonotype turned up many times. The CDR3: CASTSRAGYEQYF. In nucleotides, the CDR3 is TGTGCCAGCACCTCCCGAGCGGGCTACGAGCAGTACTTC. The chain links TRBV6-2 or TRBV6-3 to TRBJ2-7, with D perhaps matching TRBD2 (6 bases). V was pared by 7 bases and J by 3 bases, with 13 bases between. This CDR3 contains 13 residues. Germline loops: CDR1 MNHEY, CDR2 SVGEGT.

This clonotype came up once. V is TRBV11-2 and J is TRBJ2-7; D might be TRBD2 (5 bases). CDR1 and CDR2 (germline): SGHAT, FQNNGV. This CDR3 region has 15 residues. V was trimmed by 4 bases and J by 5 bases, leaving 18 bases between them. CDR3 bases: TGTGCCAGCAGCTACCTCGGGGTTCCCGGGCACGAGCAGTACTTC. The encoded protein is CASSYLGVPGHEQYF.

This clonotype was seen ten or more times. The chain links TRBV30 to TRBJ2-3, with TRBD2 as a possible D gene (6 bases). The CDR3 sequence is 15 residues long. Germline assignment: CDR1 GTSNPN and CDR2 SVGIG (reference sequence). Trimming cost V 3 bases and J 0 bases, with 13 bases left between them. The CDR3 reads CAWSKLAASTDTQYF. The CDR3 nucleotides read TGTGCCTGGAGCAAATTAGCGGCTAGCACAGATACGCAGTATTTT.

This clonotype was counted ten times or more. The J gene is TRBJ2-1, the V gene TRBV4-2; TRBD2 aligns across 10 bases. Looked up from germline, CDR1 is LGHNA and CDR2 is YNFKEQ. This CDR3 is 16 amino acids long. V trimming: 1 base; J trimming: 6 bases; junction bases outside the gene matches: 6. As DNA, the CDR3 is TGTGCCAGCAGCCAAGCAAGCGGGAGGGCCGGCAATGAGCAGTTCTTC. Its translation is CASSQASGRAGNEQFF.

This clonotype has at least ten counts. The gene calls are TRBV27 and TRBJ2-4, with D possibly matching TRBD1 (6 bases). V was pared by 5 bases and J by 1 base, with 6 bases between. The CDR3 is 13 residues long. CDR1 and CDR2 from the germline V gene are MNHEY and SMNVEV (reference sequence). CDR3 sequence (DNA): TGTGCCAGCAGTCAGGGGGCCAAAAACATTCAGTACTTC. Protein: CASSQGAKNIQYF.

The rearrangement links TRBV7-4 to TRBJ2-1; TRBD2 matches 9 bases. The V gene's germline CDR1 is SGHVT and CDR2 SQSDAQ. There are 20 residues in the CDR3. Trimming removed 5 bases from V and 2 bases from J; junction bases left unmatched: 19. CDR3 in DNA: TGTGCCAGCAGCGGGGTAAGCCTAGCGGGGAGAGGGGGGCCCTACAATGAGCAGTTCTTC. Translated, it gives CASSGVSLAGRGGPYNEQFF. The full variable domain, rest sourced from reference TRBV7-4 and TRBJ2-1, is GAGVSQSPRYKVAKRGRDVALRCDSISGHVTLYWYRQTLGQGSEVLTYSQSDAQRDKSGRPSGRFSAERPERSVSTLKIQRTEQGDSAVYLCASSGVSLAGRGGPYNEQFFGPGTRLTVL.

This clonotype was recorded many times. The chain couples TRBV12-3 or TRBV12-4 to TRBJ2-7; TRBD1 agrees at 9 bases. The CDR3 runs to 14 residues. Trimming took 5 bases from V and 3 from J; bases not matched to a gene: 5. Written as DNA, the CDR3 is TGTGCCAGCAGTCCCGGGACAGGGAACTACGAGCAGTACTTC. Its translation: CASSPGTGNYEQYF.